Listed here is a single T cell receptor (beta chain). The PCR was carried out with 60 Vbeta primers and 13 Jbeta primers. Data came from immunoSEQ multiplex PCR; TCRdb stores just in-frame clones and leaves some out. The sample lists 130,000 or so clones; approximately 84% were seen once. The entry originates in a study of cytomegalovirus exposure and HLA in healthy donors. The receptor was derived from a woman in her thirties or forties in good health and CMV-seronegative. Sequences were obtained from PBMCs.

CDR3 amino acids: CASSEPGTSGRSKYEQYF. The CDR3, as DNA: TGTGCCAGCAGCGAACCCGGGACTAGCGGGAGGAGTAAATACGAGCAGTACTTC. The chain couples TRBV21-1 to TRBJ2-7; the table names TRBD2, a call not compared with the DNA. TRBV21-1 is a recognized pseudogene. This CDR3 region has 18 residues.